The subject of this entry is one TCR beta chain. Different DNA sequences within this sample yield the same CDR3. Followed longitudinally, the Seattle patients had been enrolled during active infection. This specimen belongs to a study of blood T cell repertoires in COVID-19. Study at large: Samples came from the United States, Italy and Spain, spanning acute and convalescent COVID-19.

The CDR3 is 12 amino acids. V gave up 1 base and J gave up 3 bases, with 4 bases separating them. In germline, CDR1 is LGHDT, CDR2 YNNKEL (reference sequence). Per the original methods: Reference gene primer amplification yielded estimated nucleated cell counts. Produced via immunoSEQ multiplex PCR; TCRdb's table is partial and in-frame only. The V and J calls and the clone size are those of that table, but D and trimming were determined from the DNA. The data hold 300,000 to 400,000 clones, with around 87% observed a single time. The sample taken for sequencing was peripheral blood. This clonotype originated in a woman aged 55-70 years with COVID-19, enrolled during active disease. The rearrangement uses TRBV3-1 (or the pseudogene TRBV3-2) and TRBJ2-7; D not resolved. This chain's CDR3 is CASSQAFYEQYF. Written as DNA, the CDR3 is TGTGCCAGCAGCCAAGCATTCTACGAGCAGTACTTC.